This T cell receptor beta chain was profiled in a study of cytomegalovirus exposure and HLA in healthy donors. Broader study findings: Cytomegalovirus association was assigned to approximately 180 TCR beta chains. Donors were assumed by presence/absence analyses to have roughly uniform sequencing depth.

With respect to this clone: What it binds is unknown.

PCR employed 60 Vbeta and 13 Jbeta primers. Source study methods: It was a later analysis that counted tens of millions of unique TCR beta chains, of which approximately 11 million were shared. The repertoire was sequenced with immunoSEQ multiplex PCR; TCRdb's copy has only in-frame clones and lacks some. Clone size and the V and J calls come from that table; the DNA yielded D and trimming. The repertoire holds under 200,000 clones, with 77% as singletons. CDR1 is MRHNA, CDR2 SNTAGT, per germline. There are 13 residues in the CDR3. Trimming cost V 3 bases and J 3 bases; bases outside gene matches: 0. The rearrangement links TRBV6-4 to TRBJ1-2; 8 bases are shared with TRBD1. The sequence was collected from a woman in her thirties or forties in good health and CMV-seropositive. The sequencing input was PBMCs. CDR3 in DNA: TGTGCCAGCAGTGAGACAGGGGACTATGGCTACACCTTC. Amino acid sequence: CASSETGDYGYTF.